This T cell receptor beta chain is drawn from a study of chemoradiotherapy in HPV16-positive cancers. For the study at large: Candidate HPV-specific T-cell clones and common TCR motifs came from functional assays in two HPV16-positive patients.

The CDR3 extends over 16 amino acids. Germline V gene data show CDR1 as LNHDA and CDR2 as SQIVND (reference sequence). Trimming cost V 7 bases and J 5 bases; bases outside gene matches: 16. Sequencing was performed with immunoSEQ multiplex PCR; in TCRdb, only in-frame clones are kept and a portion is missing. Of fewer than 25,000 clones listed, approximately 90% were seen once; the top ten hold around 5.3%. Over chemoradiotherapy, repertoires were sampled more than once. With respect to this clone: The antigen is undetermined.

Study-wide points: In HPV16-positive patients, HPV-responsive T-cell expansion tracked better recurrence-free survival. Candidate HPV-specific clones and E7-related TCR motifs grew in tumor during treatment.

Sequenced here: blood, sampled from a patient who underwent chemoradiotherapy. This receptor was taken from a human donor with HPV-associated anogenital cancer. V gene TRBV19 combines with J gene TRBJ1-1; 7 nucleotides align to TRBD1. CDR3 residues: CASTIPMGRGSTEAFF. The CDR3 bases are TGTGCCAGTACCATCCCGATGGGCAGGGGGTCGACTGAAGCTTTCTTT.